A selection of T cell receptor beta chains follows, all from one sample in a study of identical twins. Each CDR3 protein gets one entry after TCRdb re-called the 5' RACE reads with MiXCR. The sample contains more than 1.5 million distinct CDR3 sequences, less than 35% of which appear only once. Specimen: cord blood. The receptors originated from a newborn girl in good health. The CDR3 runs from the conserved cysteine through the conserved F or W. The D gene is left open where the match is weak. Where a row states a size, it is once, few, many or the class of an expanded clone; other rows omit it.

V gene	J gene	D gene	clone size	CDR3 DNA	CDR3 protein
TRBV25-1	TRBJ2-5	TRBD1	few	TGTGCCAGCAGTTTGTCCGGGACAGGAGGTCCGAGGGGGGTAAAAGAGACCCAGTACTTC	CASSLSGTGGPRGVKETQYF
TRBV2	TRBJ2-3	NA	few	TGTGCCAGCAGTGTAGTAGCGGCGGCAGATACGCAGTATTTT	CASSVVAAADTQYF
TRBV27	TRBJ2-7	NA	once	TGTGCCAGCAGTTTTGGCCGGAGAGCCTACGAGCAGTACTTC	CASSFGRRAYEQYF
TRBV10-1	TRBJ2-1	NA	NA	TGCGCCAGCAGTCGTCGGGTTAGGGAGACCCAGTTCTTC	CASSRRVRETQFF
TRBV9	TRBJ2-1	TRBD2	NA	TGTGCCAGCAGCGTACGGCTAGCGGGGGTCTCCTACAATGAGCAGTTCTTC	CASSVRLAGVSYNEQFF
TRBV5-5	TRBJ1-1	NA	NA	TGTGCCAGCAGCTGGGCGGGGGCGAGAAGCACTGAAGCTTTCTTT	CASSWAGARSTEAFF
TRBV20-1	TRBJ1-5	TRBD1	NA	TGCAGTGCTAAGGGACAGGGGAGCTTCAATCAGCCCCAGCATTTT	CSAKGQGSFNQPQHF
TRBV24-1	TRBJ2-2	TRBD1	NA	TGTGCCACCAGTGATCCCGGGACAGGGGATGCCGGGGAGCTGTTTTTT	CATSDPGTGDAGELFF
TRBV2	TRBJ2-7	TRBD2	few	TGTGCCAGCAGTCTGCGGGGGGCCGCTACCTACGAGCAGTACTTC	CASSLRGAATYEQYF
TRBV20-1	TRBJ2-1	NA	few	TGCAGTGCCCTCACCCGGACTGTCTCCTACAATGAGCAGTTCTTC	CSALTRTVSYNEQFF
TRBV2	TRBJ2-3	TRBD1	few	TGTGCCAGCAGGACAGGGTTCGGTACGCAGTATTTT	CASRTGFGTQYF
TRBV12-3/TRBV12-4	TRBJ2-7	TRBD2	few	TGTGCCAGCAGTCCAAGCGGGACTAGCGGGAGTCTGGCCTACGAGCAGTACTTC	CASSPSGTSGSLAYEQYF
TRBV18	TRBJ2-3	NA	few	TGTGCCAGCTCACCATTAAGCGGGCCCGAAATACCCACAGATACGCAGTATTTT	CASSPLSGPEIPTDTQYF
TRBV7-2	TRBJ2-7	NA	NA	TGTGCCAGCAGCTTAGTGAGGGAGTACGAGCAGTACTTC	CASSLVREYEQYF
TRBV7-9	TRBJ1-1	TRBD1	NA	TGTGCCAGCAGCCTCTCTTACAGGGGGCGGGGCACTGAAGCTTTCTTT	CASSLSYRGRGTEAFF
TRBV7-8	TRBJ2-1	NA	NA	TGTGCCAGCAGCTTAGCGGGCACGTACGGCAATGAGCAGTTCTTC	CASSLAGTYGNEQFF
TRBV5-1	TRBJ2-1	NA	few	TGCGCCAGCAGATACATCGAAGGGGGTAATGAGCAGTTCTTC	CASRYIEGGNEQFF
TRBV3-1	TRBJ1-5	NA	NA	TGTGCCAGCAGTGGCCGCTGGAGCAATCAGCCCCAGCATTTT	CASSGRWSNQPQHF
TRBV10-3	TRBJ1-4	TRBD1	NA	TGTGCCATCAGTGAGGCCGGGACAGGGGGCGAAAAACTGTTTTTT	CAISEAGTGGEKLFF
TRBV24-1	TRBJ1-1	NA	NA	TGTGCCACCAGGTTTTCCCCGGGGACTGAAGCTTTCTTT	CATRFSPGTEAFF
TRBV5-1	TRBJ2-5	NA	NA	TGCGCCAGCAGCTTCGACAGACGGGCTGGAGAGACCCAGTACTTC	CASSFDRRAGETQYF
TRBV5-1	TRBJ2-3	TRBD2	NA	TGCGCCAGCAGCTTGGCCCTAGCGGGGGACCTTTCCACAGATACGCAGTATTTT	CASSLALAGDLSTDTQYF
TRBV7-9	TRBJ1-5	TRBD1	NA	TGTGCCAGCAGCCCGGACAGGGGGGGACGCAATCAGCCCCAGCATTTT	CASSPDRGGRNQPQHF
TRBV6-5	TRBJ2-3	TRBD2	NA	TGTGCCAGCAGTTGGGCACTAGCGACAGATACGCAGTATTTT	CASSWALATDTQYF
TRBV9	TRBJ2-3	NA	NA	TGTGCCAGCAGCCCCCAAGGCCGGTTCACAGATACGCAGTATTTT	CASSPQGRFTDTQYF
TRBV5-4	TRBJ1-1	TRBD1	NA	TGTGCCAGCAGTGGGGACAGGCAAAACACTGAAGCTTTCTTT	CASSGDRQNTEAFF
TRBV28	TRBJ2-1	NA	few	TGTGCCAGCAGCCGTCGGCGGATATACTCCTACAATGAGCAGTTCTTC	CASSRRRIYSYNEQFF
TRBV7-2	TRBJ1-2	TRBD1	NA	TGTGCCAGCAGTACACCGGGACAGGGGATTTATGGCTACACCTTC	CASSTPGQGIYGYTF
TRBV7-8	TRBJ1-1	TRBD1	few	TGTGCCAGCAGCCCACGTCGGGACAGGGGAGGTTTGAGCACTGAAGCTTTCTTT	CASSPRRDRGGLSTEAFF
TRBV28	TRBJ1-3	NA	NA	TGTGCCAGCAGTTCTATAGGGACCCCCGCGCCGGGAAACACCATATATTTT	CASSSIGTPAPGNTIYF
TRBV7-9	TRBJ1-1	TRBD1	few	TGTGCCAGCAGCGGGACAGGGTCTGAAGCTTTCTTT	CASSGTGSEAFF